This T cell receptor beta chain emerged from a study of early T cells in non-severe SARS-CoV-2 infection. Individual cDNA molecules carried attached unique molecular identifiers. TCRdb re-called the 5' RACE reads through MiXCR, storing one row per CDR3 protein. There are tens of thousands of distinct CDR3 sequences in the sample; roughly 11% occur only once, and approximately 5.9% lies in the top ten. This clonotype was detected ten times or more. Germline V gene sequence: CDR1 SGHKS, CDR2 YYEKEE (reference sequence). Trimming took 6 bases from V and 6 from J, leaving 15 bases between them. CDR3 length: 13 amino acids.

The sequence was collected from an adult who was a healthcare worker with PCR-confirmed SARS-CoV-2 infection or an uninfected control (not recorded which). The sample comprised whole blood. The genes are TRBV5-5 and TRBJ1-1; no clear D gene. The CDR3 coding sequence is TGTGCCAGCATTAGTAGTGGCCTCCCTGAAGCTTTCTTT. The encoded protein is CASISSGLPEAFF.